Following are 18 T cell receptor beta chains from one sample sequenced in a study of blood T cell repertoires in COVID-19. Only in-frame clones appear in the TCRdb table, and some are missing; sequencing was by immunoSEQ multiplex PCR. The sample shows around 93,000 clones, roughly 88% of them seen only once. The sample comprised peripheral blood. The receptor source for this set is a young man with COVID-19, enrolled during active disease.

This chain uses TRBV4-3 with TRBJ2-3; D call uncertain. Germline CDR1 and CDR2: LGHNA and YSLEER. V was shortened by 2 bases and J by 3 bases, with 12 bases between the two germline ends. This CDR3 contains 15 residues. The DNA for the CDR3 is TGCGCCAGCAGCCAAAACCCGAGGAGTACAGATACGCAGTATTTT. This codes for CASSQNPRSTDTQYF.

A single count supports this clone. V usage is TRBV27 and J usage is TRBJ2-7, with 9 bases lining up with TRBD2. The CDR3 consists of 15 residues. CDR1 is MNHEY, CDR2 SMNVEV, per germline (reference sequence). Trimming cost V 2 bases and J 2 bases; bases outside gene matches: 4. The CDR3 loop reads CASSLLAGQTYEQYF. CDR3 coding DNA: TGTGCCAGCAGTTTACTAGCGGGGCAGACCTACGAGCAGTACTTC.

The chain has TRBV28 and TRBJ2-2; 11 nucleotides agree with TRBD1. V shed 4 bases and J 7 bases; nucleotides not matched to a gene: 8. The germline V gene has CDR1 MDHEN and CDR2 SYDVKM. The CDR3 is made up of 16 amino acids. CDR3 sequence: CASSSGRTGGIGELFF. As DNA, the CDR3 is TGTGCCAGCAGTTCAGGTCGGACAGGGGGCATCGGGGAGCTGTTTTTT.

The CDR3 loop reads CAIYAAGSGNTIYF. In DNA form, the CDR3 reads TGTGCCATTTACGCTGCAGGGTCCGGAAACACCATATATTTT. The chain recombines TRBV10-3 with TRBJ1-3, with D possibly being TRBD1 (5 bases). Per the germline V gene, CDR1 is ENHRY and CDR2 is SYGVKD. The V gene lost 9 bases and the J gene lost 4 bases, with 16 bases spanning the gap. This CDR3 is built from 14 residues.

The J gene is TRBJ2-4, the V gene TRBV7-3, with TRBD2 as a possible D gene (6 bases). V shed 5 bases and J shed 5 bases, with 13 bases lying between them. This CDR3 is built from 14 residues. Germline lookup yields CDR1 SGHTA and CDR2 FQGTGA. The CDR3 nucleotides read TGTGCCAGCAGCGTTAGCGGTTCCCAAAACATTCAGTACTTC. Translation: CASSVSGSQNIQYF.

V and J are TRBV30 and TRBJ1-3; D unclear. Germline V lookup: CDR1 GTSNPN, CDR2 SVGIG (reference sequence). Trimming stripped 0 bases from V and 3 bases from J, with 12 bases between. This CDR3 has 15 amino acids. The CDR3 region has the DNA TGTGCCTGGAGTGTAAGGAGGTCGGTTGGAAACACCATATATTTT. Translating it yields CAWSVRRSVGNTIYF. Full variable domain (outside the CDR3, taken from reference TRBV30 and TRBJ1-3): SQTIHQWPATLVQPVGSPLSLECTVEGTSNPNLYWYRQAAGRGLQLLFYSVGIGQISSEVPQNLSASRPQDRQFILSSKKLLLSDSGFYLCAWSVRRSVGNTIYFGEGSWLTVV.

The chain carries TRBV2 and TRBJ1-3; no clear D. The CDR3 has 13 residues. Between the trimmed V and J ends, which lost 8 bases and 5 bases, there was a span of 13 bases. Germline V lookup: CDR1 SNHLY, CDR2 FYNNEI. CDR3 sequence: CASLTPARNTIYF. Written as DNA, the CDR3 is TGTGCCAGCTTGACACCGGCGAGAAACACCATATATTTT.

The genes are TRBV6-2 or TRBV6-3 and TRBJ2-7; 12 bases match TRBD2. V shed 6 bases and J 1 base; nucleotides not matched to a gene: 4. The CDR3 length is 15 residues. Germline lookup yields CDR1 MNHEY and CDR2 SVGEGT. As DNA, the CDR3 is TGTGCCAGCAGCACGACTAGCGGGAGTTCCTACGAGCAGTACTTC. Its translation: CASSTTSGSSYEQYF.

The V call is TRBV7-3, the J call TRBJ2-2, with unresolved D. The germline CDR1 and CDR2 sequences are SGHTA and FQGTGA. The germline V and J ends were trimmed by 0 bases and 6 bases, with 17 bases remaining between them. This CDR3 is 17 amino acids long. The CDR3 DNA follows: TGTGCCAGCAGCTTAACGCCCGTAGCTCCTCTTGCCGGGGAGCTGTTTTTT. Encoded protein: CASSLTPVAPLAGELFF.

V is TRBV28 and J is TRBJ1-2, with D possibly being TRBD1 (5 bases). The V and J ends lost 3 bases and 4 bases respectively, with 12 bases between them. Per germline, CDR1 MDHEN and CDR2 SYDVKM. The CDR3 has 14 residues. The CDR3 region has the DNA TGTGCCAGCAGTTTTTCAGGACAACTCTATGGCTACACCTTC. It codes for CASSFSGQLYGYTF.

The chain uses TRBV19 and TRBJ2-7, with TRBD1 as a possible D gene (6 bases). V lost 8 bases, J lost 1 base, and 15 bases lay in between. Germline V gene sequence: CDR1 LNHDA, CDR2 SQIVND (reference sequence). This CDR3 contains 14 residues. The CDR3: CASGDIDRSYEQYF. The CDR3 DNA is TGTGCCAGTGGGGACATAGACAGATCCTACGAGCAGTACTTC.

This clone was picked up one time. The chain is built from TRBV15 and TRBJ1-2; D gene ambiguous. Germline V gives CDR1 LNHNV, CDR2 YYDKDF (reference sequence). The CDR3 is 12 residues long. Trimming removed 1 base from V and 5 bases from J, with 5 bases in between. The CDR3 DNA reads as TGTGCCACCAGCAGAGGCGGGTATGGCTACACCTTC. It is translated as CATSRGGYGYTF. Variable domain in full (rest from reference TRBV15 and TRBJ1-2): DAMVIQNPRYQVTQFGKPVTLSCSQTLNHNVMYWYQQKSSQAPKLLFHYYDKDFNNEADTPDNFQSRRPNTSFCFLDIRSPGLGDTAMYLCATSRGGYGYTFGSGTRLTVV.

V gene TRBV24-1 combines with J gene TRBJ1-1, with D tentatively TRBD1 (6 bases). Germline V gene data show CDR1 as KGHDR and CDR2 as SFDVKD. The V end lost 7 bases, the J end lost 1 base, and 9 bases lay between the germline ends. This CDR3 has 13 residues. The CDR3 region is CATSLQGNTEAFF. The DNA for the CDR3 is TGTGCCACCAGCTTACAGGGGAACACTGAAGCTTTCTTT.

The chain recombines TRBV13 with TRBJ1-2; D remains ambiguous. V lost 3 bases to trimming and J lost 8 bases, with 13 bases between them. The CDR3 length is 13 residues. CDR1 and CDR2 (germline): PRHDT, FYEKMQ (reference sequence). The CDR3 is CASSFRGIRGYTF. In nucleotides, the CDR3 is TGTGCCAGCAGCTTCCGAGGGATTCGAGGCTACACCTTC. Complete variable domain (other parts from reference TRBV13 and TRBJ1-2): AAGVIQSPRHLIKEKRETATLKCYPIPRHDTVYWYQQGPGQDPQFLISFYEKMQSDKGSIPDRFSAQQFSDYHSELNMSSLELGDSALYFCASSFRGIRGYTFGSGTRLTVV.

In this sample, this clone turned up once. The chain employs TRBV15 and TRBJ2-7, with D tentatively TRBD2 (6 bases). V gave up 1 base and J gave up 6 bases, with 13 bases separating them. CDR3 length equals 14 residues. Germline V CDR1 and CDR2: LNHNV, YYDKDF (reference sequence). The CDR3 sequence: CATSRGGRFGEQYF. In DNA, the CDR3 is TGTGCCACCAGCAGAGGAGGGAGGTTTGGCGAGCAGTACTTC.

The chain carries TRBV28 and TRBJ1-5, with no clear D. The V end was cut by 8 bases, the J end by 7 bases, with 9 bases between. Germline CDR1 and CDR2: MDHEN and SYDVKM. CDR3 length: 11 residues. In nucleotides, the CDR3 is TGTGCCAGCGGAGGGCCACAGCCCCAGCATTTT. This codes for CASGGPQPQHF.

This clone has just a few counts. The V gene is TRBV21-1, the J gene TRBJ2-7; the D call of TRBD2 is as the table states it, not checked on the DNA. TRBV21-1 is flagged as a pseudogene. This CDR3 is 17 amino acids long. The CDR3 DNA reads as TGTGCCAGCACCAACCTGGGACTAGCGGGGGCCTCCTACGAGCAGTACTTC. It translates to CASTNLGLAGASYEQYF.

V is TRBV27 and J is TRBJ1-3, with D unresolved. Germline CDR1 reads MNHEY; CDR2 reads SMNVEV (reference sequence). The CDR3 has 13 amino acids. Trimming pared 2 bases from V and 4 bases from J, leaving 6 bases between. CDR3 DNA sequence: TGTGCCAGCAGTTTAAGGAGGGGAAACACCATATATTTT. This translates into CASSLRRGNTIYF.